Listed here is a single T cell receptor (beta chain). Its antigen is still unknown. The data belong to a study of T cell responses to AZD1222 COVID-19 vaccine. Regarding the study as a whole: Increased Spike-specific TCR breadth and depth were observed after two AZD1222 doses.

V lost 0 bases, J lost 3 bases, and 6 bases stayed unmatched. Germline V gives CDR1 SGHTA, CDR2 FQGNSA. CDR3 length equals 16 residues. Sequencing used immunoSEQ multiplex PCR; TCRdb keeps in-frame clones, though not all of them. The repertoire holds 95,000 to 150,000 clones, with 75% to 90% as singletons. The source of this sequence is an adult in good health. The sample in question was peripheral blood, obtained on day 0 of AZD1222 vaccination. The chain joins TRBV7-2 to TRBJ2-7; 9 nucleotides agree with TRBD1. Here the CDR3 reads CASSLAGTGKIYEQYF. The CDR3 DNA reads as TGTGCCAGCAGCTTAGCCGGGACAGGGAAAATCTACGAGCAGTACTTC.